This section outlines one T cell receptor (beta chain) sequence together with its context. These data are taken from a study of blood T cell repertoires in COVID-19. Overall study context: Collection of acute and convalescent COVID-19 samples took place in the United States, Italy and Spain. Sources were T cells, B-cell-depleted T cells, or PBMCs; the material itself was cDNA or gDNA.

Germline CDR1 SNHLY, CDR2 FYNNEI. The CDR3 is made up of 14 amino acids. V gave up 3 bases and J gave up 4 bases; unmatched junction bases: 3. As processed by the authors: Reference gene primer amplification gave nucleated cell count estimates. Repertoires were generated with immunoSEQ multiplex PCR, while TCRdb's copy carries only in-frame clones and drops some. V, J and clone size are taken as reported in that table, and D and trimming were inferred from the DNA itself. The sample includes a few hundred thousand clones, roughly nine tenths of them seen just once. The material sequenced was peripheral blood. V usage is TRBV2 and J usage is TRBJ2-1; TRBD2 agrees at 7 bases. This TCR was recovered from a man aged 55 to 70 who had recovered from COVID-19. The chain's CDR3 is CASSDRGVYNEQFF. CDR3 bases: TGTGCCAGCAGTGATCGGGGGGTTTACAATGAGCAGTTCTTC.